What follows are 26 T cell receptor beta chains derived from one specimen sequenced in a study. TCRdb independently ran MiXCR on the reads; one entry per CDR3 protein. The sample includes roughly 15,000 distinct CDR3 sequences, approximately 30% of them seen just once. The sequencing sample was made of blood. These receptors were taken from a human donor.

In its sample, this clonotype was seen a few times. J is TRBJ1-4 and V is TRBV7-2, with D perhaps TRBD1 (5 bases). This CDR3 comprises 13 residues. The V end lost 5 bases, the J end lost 5 bases, and 9 bases lay between the germline ends. Germline V lookup: CDR1 SGHTA, CDR2 FQGNSA. In DNA form, the CDR3 reads TGTGCCAGCAGCACAACAGGAAATGAAAAACTGTTTTTT. It encodes CASSTTGNEKLFF. Full variable domain (missing parts from reference TRBV7-2 and TRBJ1-4): GAGVSQSPSNKVTEKGKDVELRCDPISGHTALYWYRQSLGQGLEFLIYFQGNSAPDKSGLPSDRFSAERTGGSVSTLTIQRTQQEDSAVYLCASSTTGNEKLFFGSGTQLSVL.

The rearrangement links TRBV14 to TRBJ1-2; 8 nucleotides agree with TRBD1. Germline V gives CDR1 SGHDN, CDR2 FVKESK. The CDR3 is made up of 16 amino acids. J gave up 8 bases and V 4 bases, and 15 bases lay outside the gene matches. As DNA, the CDR3 is TGTGCCAGCAGCCCACAGACGGACAGGGTAGGAGTCGGCTACACCTTC. Translation: CASSPQTDRVGVGYTF. Looking up the rest from reference TRBV14 and TRBJ1-2 gives the full variable domain: EAGVTQFPSHSVIEKGQTVTLRCDPISGHDNLYWYRRVMGKEIKFLLHFVKESKQDESGMPNNRFLAERTGGTYSTLKVQPAELEDSGVYFCASSPQTDRVGVGYTFGSGTRLTVV.

J is TRBJ2-2 and V is TRBV20-1; no clear D. V was clipped by 3 bases and J by 10 bases, with 6 bases between them. This CDR3 spans 10 amino acids. Germline V gene sequence: CDR1 DFQATT, CDR2 SNEGSKA (reference sequence). For the CDR3, the DNA is TGCAGTGCTAGGAGGCAGGAGCTGTTTTTT. This encodes CSARRQELFF.

Ten or more counts support this clonotype. The chain has TRBV4-2 and TRBJ2-1, with 7 positions matching TRBD2. Germline CDR1 reads LGHNA; CDR2 reads YNFKEQ. After removal of 4 bases from V and 5 bases from J, the junction contained 8 bases not matched to a gene. The CDR3 is 15 residues long. DNA for the CDR3: TGTGCCAGCAGCCCGGTGGCTAGCGGAGACAATGAGCAGTTCTTC. Its translation is CASSPVASGDNEQFF.

The V gene is TRBV20-1, the J gene TRBJ2-1, with D possibly being TRBD1 (5 bases). Germline V lookup: CDR1 DFQATT, CDR2 SNEGSKA (reference sequence). This CDR3 is 15 amino acids long. Trimming left V 1 base short and J 8 bases short, with 18 bases between. The CDR3 region has the DNA TGCAGTGCTAGAGCAATTCAGGGTAGTAACTATGAGCAGTTCTTC. It yields the protein CSARAIQGSNYEQFF.

In this sample, this clonotype turned up many times. The chain links TRBV12-3 or TRBV12-4 to TRBJ2-3; the match to TRBD1 covers 8 bases. The J segment lost 4 bases and the V segment lost 2 bases, leaving 5 bases of the junction unmatched. This CDR3 has 15 amino acids. The CDR3 reads CASSLRQGTSDTQYF. The DNA of the CDR3 is TGTGCCAGCAGTTTACGACAGGGGACTTCAGATACGCAGTATTTT.

V gene TRBV28 combines with J gene TRBJ2-1, with a possible D match to TRBD2 (5 bases). V was pared by 6 bases and J by 10 bases, with 16 bases between. The germline V gene encodes CDR1 MDHEN and CDR2 SYDVKM. This CDR3 comprises 13 residues. The CDR3 region is CASRSTRTGEQFF. The CDR3 bases are TGTGCCAGCAGATCTACTAGGACCGGGGAGCAGTTCTTC.

Within the sample, this clonotype is medium-sized (0.01 to 0.1%). The chain has TRBV4-2 and TRBJ2-7; D is perhaps TRBD2 (6 bases). This CDR3 has 15 amino acids. Trimming took off 3 bases at V and 4 bases at J, with 16 bases between the two ends. From germline, CDR1 is LGHNA and CDR2 YNFKEQ. CDR3: CASSQLNRGKYEQYF. CDR3 bases: TGTGCCAGCAGCCAGTTAAACCGGGGGAAATACGAGCAGTACTTC.

This clonotype was recorded many times. This chain connects TRBV29-1 to TRBJ1-2; 7 bases map to TRBD1. V gave up 1 base and J gave up 2 bases; unmatched junction bases: 7. Germline lookup yields CDR1 SQVTM and CDR2 ANQGSEA. The length of the CDR3 is 15 residues. The chain's CDR3 is CSVEGGPGQNYGYTF. The CDR3 DNA is TGCAGCGTTGAAGGAGGCCCGGGACAGAACTATGGCTACACCTTC.

This clonotype was detected once. One end of the junction is discordant with germline, which a read error may explain. The J gene is TRBJ1-1, the V gene TRBV7-1; tentative D call: TRBD1 (6 bases). TRBV7-1 is sorted into the ORF group, with uncertain function. The length of the CDR3 is 15 residues. The CDR3 DNA is TGTGCCACCAGCTCACCTTCGGACAGGAACACTGAAGCTTTCTTT. The encoded protein is CATSSPSDRNTEAFF.

For this clonotype: With a much larger clone just one base away, this may be a read error. The chain has TRBV14 and TRBJ2-7, with a tentative D call TRBD2 (6 bases). CDR3 length: 17 amino acids. Per the germline V gene, CDR1 is SGHDN and CDR2 is FVKESK. CDR3 sequence (DNA): TGCGCCCGCAGCCGGGCACACGGAGCGGGTCCATCCTACGAGCAGTACTTC. Its protein product is CARSRAHGAGPSYEQYF.

As concerns this clonotype: Given the absence of the conserved phenylalanine or tryptophan at the CDR3 end, a read error is likely. It is unclear where the CDR3 begins or ends on the DNA, so no DNA is shown, and the CDR3 is as TCRdb lists it. This rearrangement joins TRBV12-3 or TRBV12-4 to TRBJ2-6. The CDR3 comprises 8 residues, both ends counted. The CDR3 is CASSSRTS.

This clonotype has a count of ten or more. V is TRBV4-3 and J is TRBJ1-5; D remains unclear. The CDR3 contains 14 residues. The V end lost 2 bases, the J end lost 4 bases, and 9 bases lay between the germline ends. CDR1 is LGHNA, CDR2 YSLEER, per germline. The CDR3 nucleotides read TGCGCCAGCAGCCAAAGTCACGGGAATCAGCCCCAGCATTTT. Protein product: CASSQSHGNQPQHF.

This clonotype has a single count. The V call is TRBV20-1, the J call TRBJ2-6; 10 bases line up with TRBD1. CDR3 length equals 17 residues. Losses at the gene ends were 5 bases for V and 0 bases for J; bases not matched to a gene: 7. From germline, CDR1 is DFQATT and CDR2 SNEGSKA (reference sequence). The CDR3: CSAVDRGLCSGANVLTF. The DNA for the CDR3 is TGCAGTGCTGTCGACAGGGGGCTGTGCTCTGGGGCCAACGTCCTGACTTTC.

V usage is TRBV20-1 and J usage is TRBJ2-5, with 12 bases fitting TRBD1. V was clipped by 6 bases and J by 4 bases; unmatched bases: 6. The CDR3 loop spans 14 amino acids. Germline V gene sequence: CDR1 DFQATT, CDR2 SNEGSKA (reference sequence). The CDR3 DNA reads TGCAGTGCAGGGGACAGGGGGCATCGAGAGACCCAGTACTTC. Amino acids: CSAGDRGHRETQYF.

As regards this clonotype: This may stem from a read error, because a much larger clone lies one nucleotide away. CDR3 sequence reads: CASNPPQGIGWNTEAFF. CDR3 in DNA: TGTGCCAGCAACCCTCCACAGGGGATCGGTTGGAACACTGAAGCTTTCTTT. The rearrangement uses TRBV4-2 and TRBJ1-1; 7 nucleotides match TRBD1. Trimming took 7 bases from V and 1 from J; bases not matched to a gene: 15. Germline V gene lookup returns CDR1 LGHNA and CDR2 YNFKEQ. The CDR3 runs 17 residues.

This clonotype is medium-sized in the sample. The genes are TRBV4-3 and TRBJ2-1, with D possibly matching TRBD2 (5 bases). Germline V gene sequence: CDR1 LGHNA, CDR2 YSLEER. V was pared by 0 bases and J by 5 bases, with 14 bases between. The CDR3 runs 16 residues. CDR3 in DNA: TGCGCCAGCAGCCAAGAACAAGAGGGTAGGGACAATGAGCAGTTCTTC. Its translation: CASSQEQEGRDNEQFF.

The chain combines TRBV29-1 with TRBJ1-1; D is ambiguous. The CDR3 runs to 18 residues. Germline V gene sequence: CDR1 SQVTM, CDR2 ANQGSEA. V dropped 8 bases and J dropped 5 bases, with 33 bases sitting between them. Written as DNA, the CDR3 is TGCAGCAGTTCGATAAGCGGCCGCCATGGAGGGTCGGATACTGAAGCTTTCTTT. Protein: CSSSISGRHGGSDTEAFF. Full variable domain (outside the CDR3, taken from reference TRBV29-1 and TRBJ1-1): SAVISQKPSRDICQRGTSLTIQCQVDSQVTMMFWYRQQPGQSLTLIATANQGSEATYESGFVIDKFPISRPNLTFSTLTVSNMSPEDSSIYLCSSSISGRHGGSDTEAFFGQGTRLTVV.

This rearrangement joins TRBV14 to TRBJ2-2; weak D call: TRBD1 (5 bases). This CDR3 has 17 amino acids. Trimming removed 3 bases from V and 0 bases from J, with 14 bases in between. CDR1 and CDR2 (germline): SGHDN, FVKESK. The CDR3 DNA follows: TGTGCCAGCAGCCATCCCCAGGGCTGTGCGAACACCGGGGAGCTGTTTTTT. It specifies CASSHPQGCANTGELFF.

As to this clonotype: With a much larger clone just one base away, this may be a read error. The rearrangement links TRBV6-5 to TRBJ1-5; a possible D gene is TRBD1 (6 bases). Germline lookup yields CDR1 MNHEY and CDR2 SVGAGI. With 3 bases removed from V and 10 bases from J, the gap between germline ends came to 13 bases. This CDR3 has 13 amino acids. In DNA, the CDR3 is TGTGCCAGCAGTTATCGCAGGGGAGATCCCCAGCATTTT. It encodes CASSYRRGDPQHF.

This clonotype showed up many times. The chain links TRBV4-3 to TRBJ1-5, with D possibly matching TRBD1 (6 bases). V shed 2 bases and J shed 4 bases, with 15 bases lying between them. In germline, CDR1 is LGHNA, CDR2 YSLEER. The CDR3 spans 16 residues. The CDR3 spells CASSQNLGGRNQPQHF. The CDR3 DNA reads as TGCGCCAGCAGCCAAAACCTAGGGGGGAGGAATCAGCCCCAGCATTTT.

In regard to this clonotype: A much bigger clone sits one base away, suggesting this may be a read error. This CDR3 reads CSAQIAEPYERYF. The CDR3 bases are TGCAGTGCCCAGATAGCGGAGCCCTACGAGCGGTACTTC. This rearrangement joins TRBV20-1 to TRBJ2-7; D is possibly TRBD2 (6 bases). Germline assignment: CDR1 DFQATT and CDR2 SNEGSKA (reference sequence). This CDR3 is 13 amino acids long.

CDR3 nucleotides: TGTGCCAGCTCACCGGACAGGTCTAACTATGGCTACACCTTC. Translating it yields CASSPDRSNYGYTF. The chain links TRBV18 to TRBJ1-2; 7 positions agree with TRBD1. The CDR3 is 14 amino acids. Germline V lookup: CDR1 KGHSH, CDR2 LQKENI. V was pared by 3 bases and J by 0 bases, with 1 base of the junction left unmatched. The whole variable domain, remainder taken from reference TRBV18 and TRBJ1-2, is NAGVMQNPRHLVRRRGQEARLRCSPMKGHSHVYWYRQLPEEGLKFMVYLQKENIIDESGMPKERFSAEFPKEGPSILRIQQVVRGDSAAYFCASSPDRSNYGYTFGSGTRLTVV.

This clonotype was observed a few times. The CDR3 nucleotides are TGTGCTAGGATTAGCGGGAGGGCCGAGGATACGCAGTATTTT. This sequence encodes CARISGRAEDTQYF. The V and J genes are TRBV6-4 and TRBJ2-3, with 11 bases fitting TRBD2. This CDR3 has 14 amino acids. Germline values: CDR1 MRHNA, CDR2 SNTAGT.

The chain carries TRBV4-3 and TRBJ1-2; possible D gene TRBD1, 5 bases. Germline V gene lookup returns CDR1 LGHNA and CDR2 YSLEER. V lost 0 bases, J lost 6 bases, and 14 bases lay in between. The CDR3 totals 15 residues. The CDR3 DNA follows: TGCGCCAGCAGCCAAGAGGGGGGTGACGGTAATGGCTACACCTTC. This encodes CASSQEGGDGNGYTF.

In this sample, this clonotype is medium-sized. V usage is TRBV4-2 and J usage is TRBJ1-6; a possible D gene is TRBD1 (6 bases). The CDR3 has 15 amino acids. Between the trimmed V and J ends, which lost 1 base and 7 bases, there was a span of 11 bases. From germline, CDR1 is LGHNA and CDR2 YNFKEQ. The CDR3 nucleotides are TGTGCCAGCAGCCAAGCACAGGGCGGCAATTCACCCCTCCACTTT. This gives the protein CASSQAQGGNSPLHF.